This T cell receptor beta chain was retrieved from a study of T cells in Graves' hyperthyroidism and ophthalmopathy. This clonotype was detected many times. V was pared by 6 bases and J by 3 bases, with 3 bases of the junction left unmatched. The CDR3 loop spans 14 amino acids. The germline CDR1 and CDR2 sequences are SGHAT and FQNNGV. Amplification of TCR beta CDR3 regions was performed using RNA transcripts as template. A first-round RT-PCR of the TCR CDR3 used the HTBI primer set. TCRdb passed the multiplex PCR reads through MiXCR, listing each CDR3 protein once. Counted here are approximately 400,000 distinct CDR3 sequences, more than 12% occurring once; the ten biggest clones make up around a fifth.

The rearrangement joins TRBV11-2 to TRBJ1-3; 9 nucleotides agree with TRBD1. The clonotype originates from a woman in her 30s with Graves' ophthalmopathy. The specimen sequenced was blood. The CDR3 DNA reads as TGTGCCAGCAGGATGGGACAGGGTGGAAACACCATATATTTT. This gives the protein CASRMGQGGNTIYF.